Sequencing of this T cell receptor beta chain was carried out in a study of cytomegalovirus exposure and HLA in healthy donors (dated by TCRdb to the late 2010s). About the full investigation: According to an earlier analysis of 587 of the donors, some 170 million T cells yielded 117 million unique TCR beta sequences and 276 Gb of sequence data. All discovery cohort repertoires had been generated using a single sequencing platform. A separate validation cohort of 100 to 150 different subjects was used in addition to the 666-subject first cohort. About 330 gigabases of sequencing data and around 80 million unique TCR sequences made up an early release that covered 500 to 650 HLA-typed donors. Genome-wide SNP genotypes for about three fifths of the 666 donors were used in a later genetic analysis, which treated that subset as a discovery cohort. An earlier analysis of approximately 580 of the donors used high-throughput TCR beta sequencing to judge whether each TCR beta V gene segment behaved as functional or pseudogenic. A later analysis re-examined previously published TCR beta repertoires from over 500 donors and added high-resolution HLA genotyping to investigate patterns of TCR occurrence. HLA typing included class I and class II loci at four-digit resolution. Because of strong linkage in the cohort, five DR-DQ haplotypes were treated as single units for association and clustering. Donor age, sex, ethnicity and CMV serostatus were collected together with the repertoire data. Among the roughly 430 genotyped donors, approximately 81% belonged to the genetic ancestry cluster associated with self-reported Caucasian donors. To predict cytomegalovirus infection status, the study brought together high-throughput TCR immunosequencing, statistical association of individual TCRs with disease status, and machine learning. Rather than drawing on any new phenotypic data, the later analysis identified candidate immune exposures from TCR beta sequences and the way those sequences occurred across donors. On average, 235,054 unique TCR beta nucleotide sequences were sequenced per donor among 398 genotyped donors of the cohort, with approximately 18% of those sequences being non-productive. Using immunosequencing, the study profiled T cell repertoires from roughly 650 subjects and related those repertoires to cytomegalovirus serostatus. The number of typed donors differed by locus: about 629-640 for A, B, C, DRB1 and DQB1; 522 for DQA1; 606 for DPA1; and around 470 for DPB1. The study was designed to test whether signatures of past pathogen exposure could be identified by cataloging public T cell receptors.

In total, over 600 healthy bone marrow donors made up the cohort. Cohort members were all nominally healthy when sampled, although unrecorded immune exposures were likely present. The donor tested CMV seronegative, placing the donor among the roughly 350 seronegative members of the cohort. A peripheral blood sample was provided by each donor, and peripheral blood mononuclear cells were used for TCR beta sequencing. Genomic DNA was extracted from the blood cell samples with the Qiagen DNeasy Blood Extraction Kit. General conclusions and limits of the study: This cohort had only TCR beta chains sequenced, and the lack of alpha or paired-chain data limited which features could be detected. In a later genetic analysis, a missense DCLRE1C variant was associated with V-gene and J-gene trimming of TCR beta chains, and the association was replicated in an independent cohort. Broadly in line with IMGT annotations, most TCR beta V segments showed up in productive rearrangements about 87% or about 30% of the time in an earlier analysis of roughly 590 of the donors. A further reported finding was that TCR beta sequences accurately predicted the HLA-A and HLA-B alleles for most subjects in the first cohort. A group of highly shared sequence variants was considered likely to be a technical artifact of the sequencing pipeline. It was suggested by the authors that the approach could potentially be generalized to other disease states and immunological phenotypes. A later analysis associated roughly 17,000 TCR beta sequences with specific HLA alleles at a false discovery rate of 0.05. Compared with equally common non-associated chains, HLA-associated TCR beta chains in a later analysis were more clonally expanded and had lower generation probabilities. Most TCR sequences were seen in very few donors, while some public TCRs were found in many individuals. The study listed 150 to 200 TCR beta chains as associated with cytomegalovirus. Immune exposure information for the cohort was limited to CMV serostatus. A later analysis reported that several top co-occurrence clusters appeared linked to parvovirus B19, influenza, CMV and Epstein-Barr virus. Linkage disequilibrium might explain the correlated functional status among segregating V segments, but an unknown experimental factor could not be ruled out. In vitro tests confirmed that a few of the cytomegalovirus-associated TCR beta chains recognize cytomegalovirus antigens. Compared with the approximately 670-donor mean, donors in an Asian-associated ancestry cluster had fewer N-insertions in productive TCRs, according to a later genetic analysis. The classifier was reported to diagnose cytomegalovirus status with high specificity and sensitivity in both the original cohort and the validation cohort. Some IMGT-functional V segments, including TRBV6-2 and TRBV6-3, could not be told apart with the 87-base-pair reads, so those segments were excluded. Because some donors lacked HLA typing at each locus, the association tests relied only on the typed subset. Most CMV-associated TCR beta chains appeared to be HLA-restricted in a later analysis, and the HLA associations seemed to be driven largely by CMV exposure. The presence/absence analyses assumed that sequencing depth was roughly uniform across donors, and that assumption may not be true. According to a later analysis, TCR association rates differed among HLA loci, with DRB1 alleles showing the most associated TCRs and HLA-C alleles showing the fewest. Assigning TCR associations to individual alleles was difficult when HLA alleles, especially DR and DQ, strongly co-occurred. Because counts were too low, roughly 18 rarely observed V segments, including chromosome 9 orphons, were left out of the earlier analysis of a few hundred of the donors.

The CDR3 runs 15 amino acids, cysteine and phenylalanine included. CDR3 DNA only is kept here, 45 bases in frame from base 1. The CDR1 and CDR2 encoded by the germline V gene are MGHRA and YSYEKL. V is cut back by 3 bases and J by 3 bases, with 6 bases in the junction unmatched. Library method: the immunoSEQ multiplex PCR assay. For the multiplex PCR, a mixture combining 60 forward primers for TCR Vbeta segments and 13 reverse primers for TCR Jbeta segments was used. A multiplex PCR assay on genomic DNA amplified the CDR3 region of rearranged TCR beta genes. The Illumina HiSeq System was used to sequence the amplified TCR beta libraries as 87-base-pair reads. Turning to the authors' computational methods: Across the 600 to 700 repertoires, a later analysis counted 75 million to 90 million unique TCR beta chains, 9.5 million to 13 million of which were shared by at least two donors. Raw reads were error-corrected and collapsed into unique sequences with a nearest-neighbor algorithm that merged closely related sequences to remove PCR and sequencing errors. CDR3 sequences were aligned to IMGT reference sequences to assign V, D and J gene segments. For a sequence to be retained, a match of at least six nucleotides to both a V gene segment and a J gene segment was required. Rearrangements were classified as productive when the CDR3 lacked stop codons and remained in frame with V and J, and all other rearrangements were classified as non-productive. Following IMGT convention, CDR3 was defined as the stretch from the second conserved V-encoded cysteine up to the conserved J-encoded phenylalanine. The earlier analysis of approximately 500 of the donors excluded sequences that lacked an unambiguous match to a single V gene segment. In an earlier analysis of approximately 550 of the donors, V segments were called functional above 56.7% productive rearrangements and were called segregating when the between-donor standard deviation exceeded 5%. To diagnose cytomegalovirus status from the catalog of TCR beta chain sequences, a statistical classification framework was built. A later analysis assigned V and J genes by comparing TCR nucleotide sequences with IMGT/GENE-DB human TR gene sequences. A later analysis assigned CDR3 sequences and most-parsimonious VDJ recombination scenarios with the TCRdist pipeline. In a later analysis, each TCR beta chain was defined by its CDR3 amino acid sequence together with its V-gene family, and reads without a unique V-gene family were excluded. In a later analysis, 500 to 650 highly shared, low-generation-probability nucleotide sequences were removed to address suspected cross-contamination and a sequencing artifact. For each public chain, a later analysis derived a clonal expansion index from normalized ranks of inferred template counts within each repertoire. Generation probabilities in a later analysis came from a VDJ recombination model fitted to out-of-frame rearrangements, and those results were checked against IGoR. In a later analysis, TCR-TCR, TCR-HLA and TCR-CMV co-occurrence was scored with hypergeometric tests, and a repertoire-size bias correction was applied to TCR pairs. In a later analysis, false discovery rates were estimated by permuting HLA or CMV assignments 20 times. In a later analysis, co-occurring TCRs were grouped using DBSCAN, with TCRdist sequence similarity added in when clustering inside HLA-allele-positive subsets. Repertoires with fewer than 30,000 or more than 120,000 public chains were left out of co-occurrence clustering, as were about 5 repertoires with anomalous nucleotide sharing. The immuneACCESS repertoire file appears here via TCRdb, limited to in-frame rearrangements. These files lack a portion of the clones; in checked studies, under half of the deficit traces to unresolved V genes, and the cause of the others is not known. V and J calls and clone size are given by that table; D and trimming were obtained from the DNA. A total of under 200,000 clones appear in this sample, around two thirds of them only once. Jointly, the top ten make up 2.5% to 3.5% of the sample.

Notes on this clone: Its antigen has not been determined. Qualities for individual bases were not recorded, and no much larger clone is one base off.

The clonotype was recovered from a man in his forties or fifties in good health and CMV-seronegative. The sequencing sample was made of PBMCs. The rearranged chain carries TRBV4-1 and TRBJ1-2; TRBD1 aligns with 8 central bases. The sequenced DNA is TGCGCCAGCAGCCACCCCCCGACAGGGGACTATGGCTACACCTTC. This translates into CASSHPPTGDYGYTF.